Listed below are T cell receptor beta chains from one sample, sequenced in a study of T cells in Graves' hyperthyroidism and ophthalmopathy. TCRdb processed the multiplex PCR reads anew with MiXCR; each CDR3 protein has one entry. The repertoire holds 350,000 or so distinct CDR3 sequences, around a sixth seen once, with 15% to 19% in the top ten. Specimen: blood. These receptors originate from a woman aged 35 to 49 with Graves' ophthalmopathy. The CDR3 runs from the conserved cysteine through the conserved F or W. Each record gives: clone size, V gene, D gene, J gene, CDR3 protein, CDR3 DNA. A D gene is named only where the DNA matches it firmly. Size is omitted from some rows. Given values are once, few, many or a class for expanded clones.

>few|TRBV6-5|-|TRBJ2-4
CASSYSNRLAKNIQYF
TGTGCCAGCAGTTACTCGAACAGATTAGCCAAAAACATTCAGTACTTC
>few|TRBV11-2|TRBD1|TRBJ1-6
CASRPRQGSYNSPLHF
TGTGCCAGCAGACCGCGACAGGGATCCTATAATTCACCCCTCCACTTT
>many|TRBV28|-|TRBJ2-5
CASSLWGLPVGTQYF
TGTGCCAGCAGTTTATGGGGCCTCCCGGTCGGGACCCAGTACTTC
>many|TRBV27|TRBD2|TRBJ2-7
CASSRTRLPYEQYF
TGTGCCAGCAGCCGGACTAGACTTCCCTACGAGCAGTACTTC
>many|TRBV29-1|TRBD2|TRBJ2-2
CSARTSGSTGELFF
TGCAGCGCCAGGACTAGCGGGAGTACCGGGGAGCTGTTTTTT
>-|TRBV14|-|TRBJ1-1
CASSQIQGRGEAFF
TGTGCCAGCAGCCAAATTCAGGGTCGGGGTGAAGCTTTCTTT
>many|TRBV7-8|-|TRBJ1-2
CASSLVVLGGYTF
TGTGCCAGCAGCTTAGTAGTACTGGGGGGCTACACCTTC
>-|TRBV28|-|TRBJ2-5
CASSDIRAQETQYF
TGTGCCAGCAGTGACATCCGGGCGCAAGAGACCCAGTACTTC
>many|TRBV20-1|TRBD2|TRBJ2-2
CSAGPGLAVAGELFF
TGCAGTGCTGGACCGGGACTAGCGGTTGCCGGGGAGCTGTTTTTT
>many|TRBV12-3/TRBV12-4|-|TRBJ2-2
CASSPVPGELFF
TGTGCCAGCAGTCCCGTTCCCGGGGAGCTGTTTTTT
>-|TRBV13|-|TRBJ1-1
CASSRRGGRETGELGTEAFF
TGTGCCAGCAGCCGTCGCGGCGGGAGAGAAACCGGGGAGCTGGGCACTGAAGCTTTCTTT
>few|TRBV3-1|TRBD2|TRBJ2-3
CASSPSGGRVTDTQYF
TGTGCCAGCAGCCCTTCGGGCGGGAGGGTCACAGATACGCAGTATTTT
>many|TRBV29-1|-|TRBJ2-2
CSVVGPANTGELFF
TGCAGCGTTGTCGGGCCCGCGAACACCGGGGAGCTGTTTTTT
>few|TRBV2|TRBD1|TRBJ2-7
CASRHPGQSSYEQYF
TGTGCCAGCAGGCATCCGGGACAGAGCTCCTACGAGCAGTACTTC
>-|TRBV7-9|-|TRBJ1-5
CASSRAGAGQPQHF
TGTGCCAGCAGCCGAGCAGGGGCAGGACAGCCCCAGCATTTT
>few|TRBV12-5|-|TRBJ1-5
CASGVRGRQPQHF
TGTGCTAGTGGCGTCAGGGGCCGTCAGCCCCAGCATTTT
>many|TRBV12-3/TRBV12-4|-|TRBJ2-5
CASSPRGQEETQYF
TGTGCCAGCAGTCCAAGGGGTCAGGAGGAGACCCAGTACTTC
>many|TRBV7-8|-|TRBJ1-3
CASTRAEGYGNTIYF
TGTGCCAGCACCCGAGCTGAGGGGTATGGAAACACCATATATTTT
>few|TRBV30|TRBD1|TRBJ1-1
CAWSSTGGKTEAFF
TGTGCCTGGAGTTCGACAGGGGGAAAGACTGAAGCTTTCTTT
>once|TRBV6-5|-|TRBJ2-7
CASSSKQDRLSYEQYF
TGTGCCAGCAGTTCAAAGCAAGACCGCTTGTCTTACGAGCAGTACTTC
>many|TRBV6-5|-|TRBJ2-7
CASSSAYEQYF
TGTGCCAGCAGTTCGGCGTACGAGCAGTACTTC
>many|TRBV6-1|-|TRBJ1-1
CASNGAGAGTEAFF
TGTGCCAGCAATGGCGCGGGGGCTGGAACTGAAGCTTTCTTT
>many|TRBV28|TRBD1|TRBJ1-3
CASSSNTGGPGNTIYF
TGTGCCAGCAGTTCCAACACAGGGGGTCCTGGAAACACCATATATTTT
>many|TRBV24-1|-|TRBJ2-5
CATSDPYRQETQYF
TGTGCCACCAGTGATCCATACCGTCAAGAGACCCAGTACTTC
>many|TRBV28|-|TRBJ1-5
CASSLGQRYQPQHF
TGTGCCAGCAGTTTAGGGCAGAGATATCAGCCCCAGCATTTT
>many|TRBV6-1|TRBD1|TRBJ2-1
CASSRTGGGEQFF
TGTGCCAGCAGTCGAACAGGGGGCGGTGAGCAGTTCTTC
>many|TRBV29-1|-|TRBJ1-2
CSARISYGYTF
TGCAGCGCCAGAATAAGCTATGGCTACACCTTC
>-|TRBV6-5|-|TRBJ2-7
CASSYLKGRSYEQYF
TGTGCCAGCAGTTATCTTAAGGGTCGCTCCTACGAGCAGTACTTC
>many|TRBV6-2/TRBV6-3|TRBD1|TRBJ2-7
CASSYKTGNSYEQYF
TGTGCCAGCAGTTACAAGACAGGGAATTCCTACGAGCAGTACTTC
>many|TRBV19|-|TRBJ2-6
CASSAPRRASGANVLTF
TGTGCCAGTAGTGCGCCGAGGAGGGCCTCTGGGGCCAACGTCCTGACTTTC
>many|TRBV30|TRBD1|TRBJ1-1
CAWSPQGAGTEAFF
TGTGCCTGGAGTCCACAGGGGGCCGGCACTGAAGCTTTCTTT
>many|TRBV12-3/TRBV12-4|TRBD2|TRBJ2-7
CASSLRLAGASSYEQYF
TGTGCCAGCAGTTTGAGACTAGCGGGAGCGAGCTCCTACGAGCAGTACTTC
>many|TRBV6-1|TRBD1|TRBJ1-5
CASRDRGYDNQPQHF
TGTGCCAGCAGGGACAGGGGATACGACAATCAGCCCCAGCATTTT
>once|TRBV28|-|TRBJ1-5
CASSLARGLPQPQHF
TGTGCCAGCAGTTTGGCGCGGGGGTTACCTCAGCCCCAGCATTTT
>many|TRBV28|TRBD1|TRBJ2-7
CASSETGGAGYEQYF
TGTGCCAGCAGTGAGACAGGGGGCGCGGGCTACGAGCAGTACTTC
>many|TRBV12-3/TRBV12-4|TRBD1|TRBJ2-4
CASSLAGTGGDLLAKNIQYF
TGTGCCAGCAGCTTGGCCGGGACAGGGGGCGACTTACTAGCCAAAAACATTCAGTACTTC